A single sample is the source of the 11 T cell receptor beta chains below, sequenced in a study of tissue T cells after allogeneic stem cell transplantation. Measured with immunoSEQ multiplex PCR; TCRdb has only the in-frame clones, and not every one. The sample records 5,500 to 9,000 clones, approximately 46% being singletons. Indicated time point: mouse harvest day 7 after allogeneic transplant. The graft held 10^6 splenic CD5+ T cells and 10^7 T-cell-depleted bone marrow cells. The source material was gut tissue. The receptor source for this set is a female BALB/c mouse given C57BL/6 T cells with graft-versus-host disease after an allogeneic hematopoietic cell transplant.

There are a few counts of this clone. Mouse names are used for the genes. Partial CDR3 DNA: TGTGCCAGCAGTCTGTCCCCAAACTATGAACAGTAC. Encoded protein: CASSLSPNYEQY. The entire CDR3 protein reads CASSLSPNYEQYF. This chain links TRBV26 with TRBJ2-7; D unresolved. The read stops 1 residue short of the end of the CDR3; the missing end is completed from the germline J gene. Germline V lookup: CDR1 KGHPV, CDR2 FQNQEV (reference sequence). This CDR3 has 13 amino acids. Deletions cut 0 bases from V and 3 bases from J, with 6 bases between.

About this clone itself: Gene names follow the mouse nomenclature. Sequencing ends 1 residue short of the CDR3 end; the germline J gene provides the rest. The rearrangement links TRBV3 to TRBJ2-1; D may be TRBD1 (6 bases). Looked up from germline, CDR1 is SNHLY and CDR2 is FYNGKV (reference sequence). V gave up 0 bases and J gave up 0 bases, with 12 bases separating them. This CDR3 is 17 amino acids long. The CDR3 loop reads CASSLARDINNYAEQFF. The DNA read from the CDR3 is TGTGCCAGCAGCTTAGCGCGGGACATAAATAACTATGCTGAGCAGTTC.

Worth noting for this clone: Gene and germline names: mouse. The sequenced fragment ends 1 residue before the CDR3 boundary, so the rest is inferred from the germline J gene. V gene TRBV26 combines with J gene TRBJ2-7, with 7 bases that match TRBD2. This CDR3 contains 13 residues. V trimming: 2 bases; J trimming: 4 bases; junction bases outside the gene matches: 2. From germline, CDR1 is KGHPV and CDR2 FQNQEV (reference sequence). CDR3 DNA, as far as it was read: TGTGCCAGCAGTCTGGTGGGGGGTTATGAACAGTAC. Its translation is CASSLVGGYEQY. In full, the CDR3 is CASSLVGGYEQYF.

This clone was detected only a few times. Here the gene names and germline are mouse. The CDR3 protein is CASSLSGGGSQNTLYF. The CDR3 DNA, read in part, is TGTGCCAGCAGTCTGTCTGGGGGGGGTAGTCAAAACACCTTGTAC. This chain joins TRBV26 and TRBJ2-4; 8 positions match TRBD2. The DNA ends 1 residue before the CDR3 does, and the rest of the CDR3 is filled in from the germline J gene. Germline assignment: CDR1 KGHPV and CDR2 FQNQEV (reference sequence). With V trimmed by 0 bases and J by 0 bases, 2 bases remained unmatched. The CDR3 is 16 amino acids.

On this clone itself: Mouse germline and gene names are used. The read finishes 1 residue shy of the CDR3 end, and the germline J gene is used to complete it. Distinct nucleotide sequences in the sample also encode this CDR3. The chain links TRBV26 to TRBJ2-4, with TRBD1 matching over 8 bases. The germline V gene has CDR1 KGHPV and CDR2 FQNQEV (reference sequence). With 4 bases clipped from V and 6 bases from J, the junction kept 0 bases outside the gene matches. The CDR3 is made up of 12 amino acids. CDR3 bases read: TGTGCCAGCAGTCGGGACAGGAACACCTTGTAC. Its protein product is CASSRDRNTLY. The CDR3 as a whole reads CASSRDRNTLYF.

In the case of this clone: The listed genes are named as in mouse. The sequenced fragment ends 1 residue before the CDR3 boundary, so the rest is inferred from the germline J gene. The same CDR3 arises from other DNA sequences in this sample as well. This chain uses TRBV26 with TRBJ1-1; 7 nucleotides align to TRBD1. Losses at the gene ends were 4 bases for V and 0 bases for J; bases not matched to a gene: 2. CDR1 is KGHPV, CDR2 FQNQEV, per germline (reference sequence). This CDR3 comprises 14 residues. CDR3 amino acids: CASSRQGANTEVFF. The CDR3 bases that were read are TGTGCCAGCAGTCGCCAGGGGGCAAACACAGAAGTCTTC.

Notes on this clone: The genes are named according to mouse. The sample contains more than one DNA sequence encoding this CDR3. CDR3: CASSRDRNTLYF. Partial CDR3 DNA: TGTGCCAGCAGTCGGGACAGAAACACCTTGTAC. This chain links TRBV26 with TRBJ2-4; 7 bases map to TRBD1. The CDR3 end is not reached by the read, which stops 1 residue before it; the germline J gene fills it in. Looked up from germline, CDR1 is KGHPV and CDR2 is FQNQEV (reference sequence). The V gene end was trimmed by 4 bases and the J gene end by 5 bases; junction bases not matched to a gene: 0. The CDR3 contains 12 residues.

A word on this clone: The listed genes are named as in mouse. The CDR3 goes on 1 residue after the read ends, and that part is filled in from the germline J gene. The chain combines TRBV3 with TRBJ1-2, with D hard to call. The V end lost 1 base, the J end lost 4 bases, and 7 bases lay between the germline ends. Germline values: CDR1 SNHLY, CDR2 FYNGKV (reference sequence). The CDR3 loop spans 13 amino acids. CDR3 amino acids: CASSLGGISDYTF. The CDR3 DNA, read in part, is TGTGCCAGCAGCTTAGGAGGGATCTCCGACTACACC.

Turning to this clone: These gene names are mouse names. The read terminates 1 residue ahead of where the CDR3 ends, so the germline J gene completes it. This chain connects TRBV13-3 to TRBJ2-2; tentatively, D is TRBD2 (6 bases). CDR3 length equals 14 residues. Trimming took 7 bases from V and 1 from J, leaving 11 bases between them. CDR1 and CDR2 from the germline V gene are NNHDY and SYVADS. The CDR3 bases that were read are TGTGCCAGCGAATGGGGGTTAAACACCGGGCAGCTCTAC. Amino acid sequence: CASEWGLNTGQLY. In full, the CDR3 reads CASEWGLNTGQLYF.

Judged by abundance, this clone is medium-sized (0.01 to 0.1%). The genes and germline here are from mouse. The read terminates 1 residue before the CDR3 end, so the remaining end is supplied by the germline J gene. The J gene is TRBJ2-7, the V gene TRBV13-1; D gene unclear. The CDR3 covers 13 residues. The germline gives CDR1 NSHNY, CDR2 SYGAGN. The V end lost 3 bases, the J end lost 0 bases, and 7 bases lay between the germline ends. The sequenced CDR3 bases are TGTGCCAGCAGTGTGGCAGCCTCCTATGAACAGTAC. This sequence encodes CASSVAASYEQY. The CDR3, in full, reads CASSVAASYEQYF.

As concerns this clone: Gene names follow the mouse nomenclature. The read is 1 residue too short to cover the CDR3 end, so that end is filled in from the germline J gene. The rearrangement uses TRBV13-1 and TRBJ2-3; the D gene is possibly TRBD2 (7 bases). The CDR3 is 13 amino acids. Trimming took 2 bases from V and 10 from J, leaving 14 bases between them. Per germline, CDR1 NSHNY and CDR2 SYGAGN. Incomplete CDR3 DNA: TGTGCCAGCAGTGAGAGGGGGGCGAGTCCGCTGTAT. Protein product: CASSERGASPLY. The full-length CDR3 reads as CASSERGASPLYF.